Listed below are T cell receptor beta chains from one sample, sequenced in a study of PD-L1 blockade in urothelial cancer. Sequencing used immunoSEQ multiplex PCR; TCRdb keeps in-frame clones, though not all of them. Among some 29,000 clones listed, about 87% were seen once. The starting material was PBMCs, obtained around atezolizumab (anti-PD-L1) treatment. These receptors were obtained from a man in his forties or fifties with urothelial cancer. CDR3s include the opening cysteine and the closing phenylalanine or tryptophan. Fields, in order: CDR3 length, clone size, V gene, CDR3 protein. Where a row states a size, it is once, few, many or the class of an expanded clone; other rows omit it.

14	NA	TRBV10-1	CASSASGSLIEQFF
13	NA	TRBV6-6	CASSYSLDNEQFF
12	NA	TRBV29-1	CSAADSGNTIYF
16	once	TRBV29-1	CSVAGGERGSYNEQFF
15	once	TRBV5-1	CASSFGLAGAETQYF
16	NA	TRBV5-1	CASTNRTGGATDTQYF
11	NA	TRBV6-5	CASTTGNEQFF
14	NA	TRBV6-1	CASSEVGARTEAFF
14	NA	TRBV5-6	CASSLGRGPGGYTF
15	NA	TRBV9	CASSVGSGGFNEQFF
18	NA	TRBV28	CASSLPSQWRGHTDTQYF
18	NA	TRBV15	CATSRGTSGARSYNEQFF
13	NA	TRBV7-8	CASSLSPGVELFF